This TCR beta chain appears in the sequencing data of a study of human T cells and chemical hapten exposure. As for this clonotype: Its antigen is not identified.

The germline gives CDR1 MNHEY, CDR2 SMNVEV (reference sequence). CDR3 length: 12 residues. V gave up 10 bases and J gave up 6 bases; unmatched junction bases: 5. RNA extraction used unfractionated whole blood as the source of total RNA. It was the library that attached unique molecular identifiers to individual cDNA molecules. TCRdb re-derived calls from the 5' RACE reads in MiXCR, one entry per CDR3 protein. The data show under 85,000 distinct CDR3 sequences, 7.7% seen once. Study-wide findings and caveats: DPC sensitization did not alter TCRs above 1 in 1000 frequency.

The chain is built from TRBV27 and TRBJ1-2, with 10 bases matching TRBD1. The sequence derives from a male donor in good health. This chain's CDR3 is CATRTGGDGYTF. For the CDR3, the DNA is TGTGCCACCAGGACAGGGGGAGATGGCTACACCTTC.